This section outlines one T cell receptor (beta chain) sequence together with its context. There are 16 residues in the CDR3. V was shortened by 6 bases and J by 7 bases, with 21 bases between the two germline ends. CDR1 and CDR2 from the germline V gene are KGHSH and LQKENI. These data originate in a study of T cell changes during pregnancy in multiple sclerosis. Produced via immunoSEQ multiplex PCR; TCRdb's table is partial and in-frame only. Counted here are over 90,000 clones, 90% occurring once; the ten biggest clones make up over 0.6%. The source of this sequence is a female donor in good health, enrolled as a control in a pregnancy study. The starting material was peripheral blood, obtained in the second trimester of pregnancy. The chain combines TRBV18 with TRBJ2-2, with D unresolved. The CDR3 nucleotides are TGTGCCAGCTCGCCCCGTCGACAAGACCTTGACGGGGAGCTGTTTTTT. Its protein product is CASSPRRQDLDGELFF.